This T cell receptor (beta chain) was sequenced in a study of shared clonotypes between healthy human individuals (dated by TCRdb to the early 2020s). About the investigation overall: The cohort included a few men and a couple of women between 18 and 49 years of age. Leukapheresis yielded between about 0.85 and 9 billion PBMCs per donor. To estimate repertoire size and how much clonotype sharing occurs between individuals, the study deeply sequenced the blood TCR repertoires of about 5 healthy adults. To increase sequencing depth and limit assay-specific biases, TCR repertoire library preparation and sequencing were carried out by different laboratories using diverse techniques. For each donor, CD4 naive and CD4 memory were each run on three plates, CD8 naive on two plates, and CD8 memory on one plate. The full study reports these points: The genetic and exposure-history diversity represented was limited by the small number of donors. Roughly 5% of naive CD4, 3.5% of naive CD8, around 2.3% of memory CD4, and approximately 0.39% of memory CD8 clonotypes were shared across a few donors. Sampling was restricted to blood, and TCR repertoires in tissues likely differ from the TCR repertoires found in blood. Compared with non-shared clonotypes, clonotypes shared by all four sorted-subset donors had higher generation probabilities. Based on pairwise subsampling, the degree of clonotype sharing among donors was expected to be affected by sequencing depth. Naive subsets generally had larger estimated clonotype richness than memory subsets did. Even with the large sequencing depth, rarefaction of the sorted-subset datasets indicated that sequencing was incomplete.

Using the deep immunoSEQ assay, TCR CDR3 regions were amplified from genomic DNA by multiplex PCR. For each cell subset, the extracted genomic DNA was distributed evenly across all wells of several immunoSEQ 96-well plates, and each plate served as one replicate. For sorted subsets, roughly 190 ng of genomic DNA, equivalent to 25,000 to 35,000 T cell genomes, went into each replicate PCR. Purified libraries were quantified with a Qubit 3.0 fluorometer, sized on a Bioanalyzer 2100, and re-quantified with the KAPA Library Quantification kit. Every immunoSEQ 96-well plate was sequenced on a dedicated single-read 150-cycle Illumina NextSeq 550 flow cell. The paper's data handling went like this. The immunoSEQ output contained only junctional sequences without quality scores, so filtering could not match that applied to full-length reads. To assign V/J genes and CDR3, sequences were annotated against IMGT germline references using PyIR, a Python wrapper for IgBLAST v1.9. Reads with weak V/J assignments (E-value above 1e-6), missing CDR3, stop codons, out-of-frame junctions, or ambiguous translated residues were removed. V3J clonotypes were defined by identical inferred V gene, J gene, and CDR3 amino acid sequence. Percentage overlap between repertoires was calculated by dividing the number of shared unique clonotypes by the size of the smaller repertoire. Repertoire richness was assessed with RTK rarefaction, the Chao1 estimator, and Recon v2.1 estimates of unobserved clonotypes. For all TCRbeta clonotypes obtained by the gDNA method from a handful of donors, generation probabilities were computed with OLGA. The source is immuneACCESS, and TCRdb retained only in-frame sequences with V and J called. Part of the clones is not carried over; for the studies checked, unresolved V genes explain less than half of this, and the remainder is unexplained. That table gives V, J and clone size, and the DNA gave D and trimming. The sample data list about 820,000 clones, and 80% to 95% of these were observed just once. 24% of the sample goes to the ten largest clones.

CD8 naive samples were CD45RO-negative cells positively selected for CCR7, giving a CD45RA+CCR7+ population that excluded TemRA cells. Donors were healthy HIV-negative adults with no recently reported acute infections or vaccinations. All donors were Caucasian adults living in Nashville, Tennessee, USA. Blood was collected by leukapheresis, and PBMCs were isolated by Ficoll-Histopaque density gradient centrifugation and then cryopreserved in liquid nitrogen vapor phase. Analytical flow cytometry was used to check the purity and quantity of each magnetically sorted T cell population. Genomic DNA was isolated from every sorted fraction and measured by UV absorbance on a Nanodrop 2000c. V gives up 6 bases and J gives up 7 bases, and the segment between their germline ends measures 7 bases. Looking up the germline V gene yields CDR1 MNHEY and CDR2 SVGAGI. Its CDR3 holds 11 amino acids, cysteine through phenylalanine. Only the CDR3 DNA stays, 33 bases, in frame from base 1.

Regarding this clone: The target of this receptor is not known. There are no base qualities to consult, and no much larger clone falls within one base.

Sequencing used naive CD8+ T cells sorted from blood. Explained via the paper, the cell subset or site label denotes: CD45RA+CCR7+. The chain uses TRBV6-5 and TRBJ2-1; the D gene remains uncertain. The sequence was obtained from a man aged 25-45 years in good health. CDR3 sequence: CASRIMNEQFF. DNA sequence: TGTGCCAGCAGGATAATGAATGAGCAGTTCTTC.